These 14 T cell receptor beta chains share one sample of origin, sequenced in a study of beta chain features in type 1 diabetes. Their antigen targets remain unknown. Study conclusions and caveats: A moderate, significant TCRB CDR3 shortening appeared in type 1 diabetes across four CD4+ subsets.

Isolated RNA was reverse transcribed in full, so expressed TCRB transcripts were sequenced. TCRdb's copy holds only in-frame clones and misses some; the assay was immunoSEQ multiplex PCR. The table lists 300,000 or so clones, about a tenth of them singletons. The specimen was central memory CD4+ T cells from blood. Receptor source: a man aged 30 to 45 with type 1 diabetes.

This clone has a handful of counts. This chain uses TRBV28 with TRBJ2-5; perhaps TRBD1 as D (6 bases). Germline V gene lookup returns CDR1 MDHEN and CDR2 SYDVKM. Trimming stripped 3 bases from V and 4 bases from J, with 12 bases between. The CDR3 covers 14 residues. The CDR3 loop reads CASSLAQGSETQYF. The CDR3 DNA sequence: TGTGCCAGCAGTTTGGCACAGGGATCAGAGACCCAGTACTTC.

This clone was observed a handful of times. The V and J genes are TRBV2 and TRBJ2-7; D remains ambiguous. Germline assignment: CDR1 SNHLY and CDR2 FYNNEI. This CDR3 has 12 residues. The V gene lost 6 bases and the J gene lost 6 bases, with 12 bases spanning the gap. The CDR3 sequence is CASRVSNIEQYF. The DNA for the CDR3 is TGTGCCAGCAGGGTGTCCAACATCGAGCAGTACTTC.

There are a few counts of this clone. The CDR3 reads CASSLEAGDWDEQFF. CDR3 coding DNA: TGTGCCAGCAGCTTGGAAGCCGGGGACTGGGATGAGCAGTTCTTC. This chain links TRBV5-4 with TRBJ2-1, with TRBD2 as a possible D gene (6 bases). CDR1 and CDR2 (germline): SGHNT, YYREEE (reference sequence). V lost 0 bases to trimming and J lost 8 bases, with 15 bases between them. The CDR3 has 15 amino acids.

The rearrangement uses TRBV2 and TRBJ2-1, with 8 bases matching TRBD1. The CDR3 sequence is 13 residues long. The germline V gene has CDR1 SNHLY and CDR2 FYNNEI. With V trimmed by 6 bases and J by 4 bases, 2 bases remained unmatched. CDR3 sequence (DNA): TGTGCCAGCAGGGACAGGGAGTACAATGAGCAGTTCTTC. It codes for CASRDREYNEQFF.

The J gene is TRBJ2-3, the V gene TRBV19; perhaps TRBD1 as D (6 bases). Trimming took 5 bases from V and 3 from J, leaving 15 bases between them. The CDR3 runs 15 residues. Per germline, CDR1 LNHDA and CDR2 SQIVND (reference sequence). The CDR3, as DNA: TGTGCCAGTAGTTCCAACAGGGCCGGGACAGATACGCAGTATTTT. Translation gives CASSSNRAGTDTQYF. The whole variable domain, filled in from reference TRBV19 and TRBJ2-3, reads DGGITQSPKYLFRKEGQNVTLSCEQNLNHDAMYWYRQDPGQGLRLIYYSQIVNDFQKGDIAEGYSVSREKKESFPLTVTSAQKNPTAFYLCASSSNRAGTDTQYFGPGTRLTVL.

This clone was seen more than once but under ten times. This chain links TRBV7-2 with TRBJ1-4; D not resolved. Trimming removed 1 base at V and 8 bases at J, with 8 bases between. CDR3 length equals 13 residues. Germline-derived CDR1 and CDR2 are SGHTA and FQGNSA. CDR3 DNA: TGTGCCAGCAGCTTAGAACCAAACGAAAAACTGTTTTTT. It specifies CASSLEPNEKLFF.

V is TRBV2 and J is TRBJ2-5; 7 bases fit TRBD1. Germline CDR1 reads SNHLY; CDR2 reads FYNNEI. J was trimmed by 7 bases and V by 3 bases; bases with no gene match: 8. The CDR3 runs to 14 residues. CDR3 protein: CASSDRDSFSTQYF. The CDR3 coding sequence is TGTGCCAGCAGTGACCGGGACAGCTTTTCGACCCAGTACTTC.

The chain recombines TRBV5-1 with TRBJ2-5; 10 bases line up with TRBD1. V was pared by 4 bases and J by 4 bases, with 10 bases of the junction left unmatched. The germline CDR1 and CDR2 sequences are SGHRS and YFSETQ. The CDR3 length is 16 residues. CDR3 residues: CASSRTQTGGGETQYF. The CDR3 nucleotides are TGCGCCAGCAGCAGAACCCAGACAGGGGGCGGAGAGACCCAGTACTTC.

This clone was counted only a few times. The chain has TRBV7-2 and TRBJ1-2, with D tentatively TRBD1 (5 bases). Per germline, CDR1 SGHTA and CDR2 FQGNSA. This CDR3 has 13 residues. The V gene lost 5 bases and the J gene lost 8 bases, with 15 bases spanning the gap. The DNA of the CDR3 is TGTGCCAGCAGCCGACAGCCTGTGAACGGCTACACCTTC. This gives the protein CASSRQPVNGYTF.

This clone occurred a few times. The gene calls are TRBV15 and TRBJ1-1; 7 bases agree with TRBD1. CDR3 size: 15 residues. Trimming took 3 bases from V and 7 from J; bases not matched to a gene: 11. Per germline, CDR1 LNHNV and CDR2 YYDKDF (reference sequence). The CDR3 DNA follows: TGTGCCACCAGCAGGGAGACAGGGTGGGAAGTTGAAGCTTTCTTT. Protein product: CATSRETGWEVEAFF.

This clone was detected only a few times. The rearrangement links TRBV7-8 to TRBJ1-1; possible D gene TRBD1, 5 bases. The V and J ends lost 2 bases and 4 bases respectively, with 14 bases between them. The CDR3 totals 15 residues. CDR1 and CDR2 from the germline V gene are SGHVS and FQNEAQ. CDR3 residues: CASSLLQGFRTEAFF. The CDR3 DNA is TGTGCCAGCAGCTTACTCCAGGGCTTTCGCACTGAAGCTTTCTTT.

CDR3 nucleotides: TGTGCCAGCAGGCAGACAGGGTCGGGGAACACTGAAGCTTTCTTT. Translated: CASRQTGSGNTEAFF. This chain joins TRBV28 and TRBJ1-1; 7 bases agree with TRBD1. Germline V gives CDR1 MDHEN, CDR2 SYDVKM. CDR3 length: 15 residues. The junction had 8 bases not matched to a gene; V was cut back by 6 bases and J by 1 base.

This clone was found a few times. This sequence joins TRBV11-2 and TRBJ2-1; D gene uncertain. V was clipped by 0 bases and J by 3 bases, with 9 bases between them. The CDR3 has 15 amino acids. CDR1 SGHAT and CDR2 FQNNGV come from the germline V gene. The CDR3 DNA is TGTGCCAGCAGCTTAGATAGGCCTAACTACAATGAGCAGTTCTTC. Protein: CASSLDRPNYNEQFF.

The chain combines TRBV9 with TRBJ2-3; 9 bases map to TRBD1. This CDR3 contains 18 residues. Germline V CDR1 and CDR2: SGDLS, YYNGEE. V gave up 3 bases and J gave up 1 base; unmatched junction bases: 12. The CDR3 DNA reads TGTGCCAGCAGCGCCTACCGACCGGGACAGGGTCGCACAGATACGCAGTATTTT. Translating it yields CASSAYRPGQGRTDTQYF.